A selection of T cell receptor beta chains follows, all from one sample in a study of T cell changes during pregnancy in multiple sclerosis. Assay used: immunoSEQ multiplex PCR; TCRdb lists only in-frame clones, some missing. The data show some 57,000 clones, with about nine tenths seen just once and approximately 0.8% held by the top ten. This specimen was CD4+ T cells from peripheral blood mononuclear cells, taken in the first trimester of pregnancy. Source of these receptors: a female donor with multiple sclerosis, enrolled in a pregnancy study. The CDR3 runs from the conserved cysteine through the conserved F or W. The order of the fields is CDR3 length, V gene, J gene, clone size, D gene, CDR3 protein, CDR3 DNA. D genes are given only for firm matches. Clone sizes are given selectively: once, few, many, or a class where the clone is expanded.

>13|TRBV6-1|TRBJ2-7|once|-
CASSEARHYEQYF
TGTGCCAGCAGTGAAGCGCGACATTACGAGCAGTACTTC
>15|TRBV4-3|TRBJ1-2|-|TRBD1
CASSQDTEQGFGYTF
TGCGCCAGCAGCCAAGATACGGAACAGGGGTTTGGCTACACCTTC
>16|TRBV10-3|TRBJ1-6|once|TRBD1
CAISRTGQGNNSPLHF
TGTGCCATCAGTCGGACGGGACAGGGAAATAATTCACCCCTCCACTTT
>16|TRBV7-2|TRBJ1-1|-|-
CASSPRQQALNTEAFF
TGTGCCAGCAGCCCACGACAACAGGCCTTGAACACTGAAGCTTTCTTT
>15|TRBV5-1|TRBJ2-2|-|-
CASRPDTSNTGELFF
TGCGCCAGCAGACCCGACACTTCGAACACCGGGGAGCTGTTTTTT
>13|TRBV18|TRBJ1-2|-|TRBD1
CASSPRGTDGYTF
TGTGCCAGCTCACCTCGAGGGACAGATGGCTACACCTTC
>15|TRBV7-8|TRBJ1-2|-|-
CASSLAGGRDYGYTF
TGTGCCAGCAGCTTAGCCGGGGGGCGGGACTATGGCTACACCTTC
>15|TRBV7-3|TRBJ2-7|-|-
CASSLGGRVGHEQYF
TGTGCCAGCAGCTTAGGCGGGCGGGTTGGGCACGAGCAGTACTTC
>16|TRBV5-6|TRBJ1-2|-|TRBD1
CASSFLGTGLGGGYTF
TGTGCCAGCAGCTTCCTAGGGACAGGGTTAGGAGGGGGCTACACCTTC
>12|TRBV7-2|TRBJ2-5|-|-
CASSLLRETQYF
TGTGCCAGCAGCTTACTTCGAGAGACCCAGTACTTC
>15|TRBV28|TRBJ2-7|-|-
CASTPKHLLSYEQYF
TGTGCCAGCACCCCTAAGCACTTACTCTCCTACGAGCAGTACTTC
>15|TRBV5-1|TRBJ1-3|once|-
CASSPGDSSGNTIYF
TGCGCCAGCAGCCCGGGAGACAGCTCTGGAAACACCATATATTTT
>13|TRBV6-5|TRBJ1-5|-|-
CASSLTQFGPQHF
TGTGCCAGCAGCCTGACACAATTTGGGCCCCAGCATTTT
>15|TRBV30|TRBJ1-5|-|-
CAWSLGLGSNQPQHF
TGTGCCTGGAGTTTGGGACTCGGGAGCAATCAGCCCCAGCATTTT